Below are 29 T cell receptor beta chains sequenced from a single sample in a study of CD8 T cells in ankylosing spondylitis. The antigens these receptors bind are not known. TCRdb itself ran the 5' RACE reads through MiXCR, one entry per CDR3 protein. The sample holds a few hundred thousand distinct CDR3 sequences, approximately 20% seen once. Whole-study findings and limits: In ankylosing spondylitis blood, a motif of fewer than 10 highly homologous TCR beta variants appeared characteristic.

The sample taken for sequencing was blood, either unsorted or a sorted T cell fraction (not recorded which). Source of these receptors: a male donor with ankylosing spondylitis.

This rearrangement joins TRBV25-1 to TRBJ2-7; 8 bases agree with TRBD2. The junction had 6 bases not matched to a gene; V was cut back by 5 bases and J by 0 bases. The length of the CDR3 is 15 residues. Per the germline V gene, CDR1 is MGHDK and CDR2 is SYGVNS. The CDR3 DNA is TGTGCCAGCAGTCGATTGAGCGGGAGCTCCTACGAGCAGTACTTC. This gives the protein CASSRLSGSSYEQYF.

Only a few counts were recorded for this clonotype. J is TRBJ2-3 and V is TRBV4-2; 7 bases map to TRBD2. The V gene end was trimmed by 1 base and the J gene end by 1 base; junction bases not matched to a gene: 8. CDR1 is LGHNA, CDR2 YNFKEQ, per germline. The CDR3 runs 17 residues. As DNA, the CDR3 is TGTGCCAGCAGCCAAGTTGAACTAGCGACCGGCACAGATACGCAGTATTTT. Residues: CASSQVELATGTDTQYF.

The table lists this clonotype with a few counts. The V call is TRBV11-2, the J call TRBJ2-7; a possible D gene is TRBD1 (5 bases). The CDR3 is 14 amino acids. Germline V gene data show CDR1 as SGHAT and CDR2 as FQNNGV. V lost 3 bases and J lost 1, with 10 bases in between. CDR3 in DNA: TGTGCCAGCAGCTTTGGGGCTATTTCCTACGAGCAGTACTTC. Encoded protein: CASSFGAISYEQYF.

The sample holds a few counts of this clonotype. The chain combines TRBV5-1 with TRBJ2-7; 7 nucleotides align to TRBD1. The V and J ends lost 4 bases and 7 bases, in that order; junction bases with no gene match: 8. The CDR3 extends over 13 amino acids. Germline loops: CDR1 SGHRS, CDR2 YFSETQ. DNA for the CDR3: TGCGCCAGCAGCGCCGACAGGGACGGAGAGCAGTACTTC. Translating gives CASSADRDGEQYF.

This clonotype was seen a handful of times. The chain uses TRBV2 and TRBJ1-2; D might be TRBD1 (5 bases). Between the trimmed V and J ends, which lost 4 bases and 8 bases, there was a span of 11 bases. In germline, CDR1 is SNHLY, CDR2 FYNNEI. This CDR3 is 12 amino acids long. The CDR3 coding sequence is TGTGCCAGCAGTGGGCAGGGAAGGGGCTACACCTTC. Its protein product is CASSGQGRGYTF.

This clonotype was recorded at least ten times. This rearrangement joins TRBV7-9 to TRBJ2-2; possibly TRBD1 for D (6 bases). The V gene's germline CDR1 is SEHNR and CDR2 FQNEAQ (reference sequence). V lost 6 bases, J lost 7 bases, and 12 bases lay in between. The CDR3 spans 13 residues. This CDR3 reads CASSFQGYGELFF. The CDR3, as DNA: TGTGCCAGCAGTTTTCAGGGGTACGGGGAGCTGTTTTTT. Full variable domain (outside the CDR3, taken from reference TRBV7-9 and TRBJ2-2): DTGVSQNPRHKITKRGQNVTFRCDPISEHNRLYWYRQTLGQGPEFLTYFQNEAQLEKSRLLSDRFSAERPKGSFSTLEIQRTEQGDSAMYLCASSFQGYGELFFGEGSRLTVL.

This chain joins TRBV7-8 and TRBJ2-5, with no clear D. The CDR3 is 14 residues long. Germline loops: CDR1 SGHVS, CDR2 FQNEAQ. V was pared by 3 bases and J by 4 bases, with 12 bases between. This CDR3 is CASSLRRASETQYF. The CDR3 DNA is TGTGCCAGCAGCTTGAGGCGAGCCTCAGAGACCCAGTACTTC.

This sequence joins TRBV7-2 and TRBJ2-1, with D hard to call. Germline CDR1 and CDR2: SGHTA and FQGNSA. The CDR3 has 15 residues. Trimming left V 6 bases short and J 0 bases short, with 12 bases between. The CDR3 reads CASSVPVSSYNEQFF. The CDR3 region has the DNA TGTGCCAGCAGTGTACCGGTAAGCTCCTACAATGAGCAGTTCTTC.

This clonotype was detected once. The CDR3 sequence is CASSPRTSTNEKLFF. For the CDR3, the DNA is TGTGCCAGTTCCCCTCGGACTTCCACTAATGAAAAACTGTTTTTT. V and J are TRBV19 and TRBJ1-4; no definite D call. V was shortened by 8 bases and J by 2 bases, with 15 bases between the two germline ends. The CDR3 runs to 15 residues. Per the germline V gene, CDR1 is LNHDA and CDR2 is SQIVND (reference sequence).

The genes are TRBV5-1 and TRBJ1-1; D unclear. Per germline, CDR1 SGHRS and CDR2 YFSETQ. This CDR3 contains 14 residues. Trimming stripped 0 bases from V and 1 base from J, with 7 bases between. CDR3 loop: CASSLDGSNTEAFF. As DNA, the CDR3 is TGCGCCAGCAGCTTGGACGGCTCGAACACTGAAGCTTTCTTT.

This sequence joins TRBV28 and TRBJ2-3; no firm D call. Trimming pared 6 bases from V and 2 bases from J, leaving 9 bases between. Germline values: CDR1 MDHEN, CDR2 SYDVKM. The CDR3 loop spans 13 amino acids. The CDR3, as DNA: TGTGCCAGCAGGCGGCAAACCACAGATACGCAGTATTTT. Protein sequence: CASRRQTTDTQYF. The whole variable domain, filled in from reference TRBV28 and TRBJ2-3, reads DVKVTQSSRYLVKRTGEKVFLECVQDMDHENMFWYRQDPGLGLRLIYFSYDVKMKEKGDIPEGYSVSREKKERFSLILESASTNQTSMYLCASRRQTTDTQYFGPGTRLTVL.

This clonotype has just a few counts. The CDR3 region has the DNA TGCGCCAGCAGCCAAGTAACAGGGGTAAACGAGCAGTACTTC. It encodes CASSQVTGVNEQYF. The chain combines TRBV4-3 with TRBJ2-7; 7 bases fit TRBD1. V dropped 1 base and J dropped 5; count of bases not matched to a gene: 5. This CDR3 region has 14 residues. Looked up from germline, CDR1 is LGHNA and CDR2 is YSLEER.

The genes are TRBV20-1 and TRBJ2-7; 8 nucleotides align to TRBD2. This CDR3 is 16 amino acids long. The V gene's germline CDR1 is DFQATT and CDR2 SNEGSKA (reference sequence). Trimming took 4 bases from V and 1 from J; bases not matched to a gene: 12. In DNA, the CDR3 is TGCAGTGCTACCTGGTCTATAGCGGGACGGTCCTACGAGCAGTACTTC. Translated, it gives CSATWSIAGRSYEQYF.

The sample holds one count of this clonotype. The J gene is TRBJ2-2, the V gene TRBV11-3; perhaps TRBD2 as D (6 bases). Germline values: CDR1 SGHNT, CDR2 YENEEA. With 7 bases removed from V and 6 bases from J, the gap between germline ends came to 24 bases. There are 17 residues in the CDR3. CDR3: CASTMEGTIPIPGELFF. In nucleotides, the CDR3 is TGTGCCAGCACCATGGAGGGAACTATCCCAATTCCCGGGGAGCTGTTTTTT.

This clonotype was picked up many times. The chain links TRBV29-1 to TRBJ2-1; 10 bases fit TRBD2. Trimming at V came to 7 bases and at J to 3 bases, leaving 9 bases not matched to a gene. This CDR3 has 15 amino acids. The germline gives CDR1 SQVTM, CDR2 ANQGSEA. The CDR3 sequence is CSAYLAGAFYNEQFF. The CDR3 DNA reads as TGCAGCGCATATCTAGCGGGAGCCTTCTACAATGAGCAGTTCTTC.

The chain uses TRBV5-1 and TRBJ2-5; 10 bases match TRBD2. The ends lost 4 bases at V and 2 bases at J; junction bases unmatched: 2. There are 14 residues in the CDR3. Germline V gene lookup returns CDR1 SGHRS and CDR2 YFSETQ. CDR3 nucleotide sequence: TGCGCCAGCAGCGGTAGCGGGGGGCAAGAGACCCAGTACTTC. It yields the protein CASSGSGGQETQYF.

The chain recombines TRBV11-2 with TRBJ2-3; TRBD2 matches 15 bases. V lost 5 bases, J lost 0 bases, and 9 bases stayed unmatched. There are 19 residues in the CDR3. Germline CDR1 and CDR2: SGHAT and FQNNGV. The DNA of the CDR3 is TGTGCCAGCAGCCGAAGGACTAGCGGGAGGGTCCCTAGCACAGATACGCAGTATTTT. Protein sequence: CASSRRTSGRVPSTDTQYF.

The CDR3 is CASSWRLSGELFF. DNA for the CDR3: TGTGCCAGCAGTTGGCGATTGTCCGGGGAGCTGTTTTTT. The chain uses TRBV7-2 and TRBJ2-2; D not certain. The germline gives CDR1 SGHTA, CDR2 FQGNSA. V was cut by 6 bases and J by 6 bases, with 11 bases left in between. The CDR3 extends over 13 amino acids.

V usage is TRBV5-1 and J usage is TRBJ1-5, with TRBD1 as a possible D gene (5 bases). The CDR3 consists of 14 residues. Germline V gene lookup returns CDR1 SGHRS and CDR2 YFSETQ. V was clipped by 0 bases and J by 4 bases, with 8 bases between them. In DNA, the CDR3 is TGCGCCAGCAGCTTGGAGGCAGGGAATCAGCCCCAGCATTTT. It encodes CASSLEAGNQPQHF. The variable domain in full, with the rest retrieved from reference TRBV5-1 and TRBJ1-5, is KAGVTQTPRYLIKTRGQQVTLSCSPISGHRSVSWYQQTPGQGLQFLFEYFSETQRNKGNFPGRFSGRQFSNSRSEMNVSTLELGDSALYLCASSLEAGNQPQHFGDGTRLSIL.

CDR3 nucleotides: TGTGCCAGCAGCTCCCGGGGCAGCCACTCTGGAAACACCATATATTTT. Amino acid sequence: CASSSRGSHSGNTIYF. The chain is built from TRBV11-2 and TRBJ1-3; weak D call: TRBD1 (5 bases). The CDR3 runs to 16 residues. CDR1 SGHAT and CDR2 FQNNGV come from the germline V gene. V lost 4 bases, J lost 0 bases, and 13 bases lay in between.

The chain carries TRBV29-1 and TRBJ2-7; the D gene is possibly TRBD2 (6 bases). The germline V and J ends were trimmed by 6 bases and 2 bases, with 11 bases remaining between them. Germline V gene data show CDR1 as SQVTM and CDR2 as ANQGSEA. This CDR3 is 12 amino acids long. CDR3 loop: CSVRDGAYEQYF. The CDR3 DNA follows: TGCAGCGTGCGGGACGGTGCCTACGAGCAGTACTTC.

The chain joins TRBV3-1 to TRBJ2-6; TRBD2 is a possible D gene (6 bases). CDR1 is LGHDT and CDR2 is YNNKEL in the germline V gene (reference sequence). The CDR3 contains 16 residues. Trimming stripped 5 bases from V and 3 bases from J, with 14 bases between. CDR3 nucleotide sequence: TGTGCCAGCAGCACCCGGGGAGGCGGTGGGGCCAACGTCCTGACTTTC. It codes for CASSTRGGGGANVLTF.

This clonotype was seen a few times. The rearrangement joins TRBV5-1 to TRBJ2-1; TRBD2 matches at 12 bases. Trimming cost V 4 bases and J 5 bases; bases outside gene matches: 10. The CDR3 extends over 17 amino acids. The germline V gene encodes CDR1 SGHRS and CDR2 YFSETQ. CDR3 bases: TGCGCCAGCAGCGGGAAATGGACTAGCGGGATTAACAATGAGCAGTTCTTC. Its protein is CASSGKWTSGINNEQFF.

The chain carries TRBV6-1 and TRBJ2-7; 7 positions match TRBD2. V dropped 11 bases and J dropped 0; count of bases not matched to a gene: 10. The germline V gene encodes CDR1 MNHNS and CDR2 SASEGT. The CDR3 has 14 amino acids. This chain's CDR3 is CAAAQAGFSYEQYF. Written as DNA, the CDR3 is TGTGCCGCCGCCCAAGCGGGATTCTCCTACGAGCAGTACTTC.

The V gene is TRBV19, the J gene TRBJ1-5; the D gene is possibly TRBD1 (5 bases). This CDR3 contains 15 residues. The V and J ends lost 7 bases and 6 bases respectively, with 19 bases between them. The germline V gene has CDR1 LNHDA and CDR2 SQIVND (reference sequence). The CDR3: CASNPGSRDGQPQHF. DNA for the CDR3: TGTGCCAGTAACCCAGGAAGCAGGGATGGTCAGCCCCAGCATTTT.

This clonotype has only a few counts. The rearrangement uses TRBV29-1 and TRBJ2-7; 10 bases match TRBD1. With V trimmed by 7 bases and J by 2 bases, 8 bases remained unmatched. This CDR3 contains 14 residues. Germline CDR1 and CDR2: SQVTM and ANQGSEA. Written as DNA, the CDR3 is TGCAGCGGATTGACAGGGGGCCCTGCCTACGAGCAGTACTTC. Amino acids: CSGLTGGPAYEQYF.

This chain links TRBV20-1 with TRBJ2-6; D is perhaps TRBD2 (5 bases). The CDR3 totals 12 residues. Trimming pared 2 bases from V and 12 bases from J, leaving 11 bases between. Germline-derived CDR1 and CDR2 are DFQATT and SNEGSKA (reference sequence). CDR3 in amino acids: CSARRSGSVLTF. The CDR3 DNA sequence: TGCAGTGCTAGACGTTCGGGAAGCGTCCTGACTTTC.

J is TRBJ2-2 and V is TRBV5-1; 8 positions agree with TRBD2. The V gene end was trimmed by 5 bases and the J gene end by 0 bases; junction bases not matched to a gene: 9. Germline-derived CDR1 and CDR2 are SGHRS and YFSETQ. This CDR3 comprises 17 residues. CDR3 sequence (DNA): TGCGCCAGCAGTTTATCAGCGGGGGCTACGAACACCGGGGAGCTGTTTTTT. It yields the protein CASSLSAGATNTGELFF.

This clonotype was detected only a few times. This sequence joins TRBV28 and TRBJ1-2, with 11 bases that match TRBD1. The germline V gene encodes CDR1 MDHEN and CDR2 SYDVKM. The CDR3 spans 13 residues. With V trimmed by 6 bases and J by 8 bases, 5 bases remained unmatched. CDR3 sequence reads: CASRRTGGEGYTF. The CDR3 nucleotides read TGTGCCAGCAGGCGGACAGGGGGCGAAGGCTACACCTTC.